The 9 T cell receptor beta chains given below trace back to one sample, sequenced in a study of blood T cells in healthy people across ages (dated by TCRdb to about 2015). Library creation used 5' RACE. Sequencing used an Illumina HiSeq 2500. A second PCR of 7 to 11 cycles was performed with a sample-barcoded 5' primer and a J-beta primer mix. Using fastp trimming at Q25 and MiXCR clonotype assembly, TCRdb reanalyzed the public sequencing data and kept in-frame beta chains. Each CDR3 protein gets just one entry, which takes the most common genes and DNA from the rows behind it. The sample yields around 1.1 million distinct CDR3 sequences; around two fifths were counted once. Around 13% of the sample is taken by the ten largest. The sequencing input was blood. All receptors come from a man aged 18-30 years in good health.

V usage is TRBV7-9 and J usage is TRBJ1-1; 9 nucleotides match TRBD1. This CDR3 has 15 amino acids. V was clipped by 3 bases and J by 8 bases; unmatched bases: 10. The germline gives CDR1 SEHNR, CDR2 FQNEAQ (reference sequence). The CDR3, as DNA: TGTGCCAGCAGCTTCCAGACAGGGGGACTATCGGAAGCTTTCTTT. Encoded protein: CASSFQTGGLSEAFF.

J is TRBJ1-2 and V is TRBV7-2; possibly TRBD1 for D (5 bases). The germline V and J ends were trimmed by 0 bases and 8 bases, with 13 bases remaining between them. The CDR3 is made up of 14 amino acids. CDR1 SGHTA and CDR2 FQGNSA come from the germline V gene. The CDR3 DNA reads TGTGCCAGCAGCTTAGCGATGGGGCTTAAGGGCTACACCTTC. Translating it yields CASSLAMGLKGYTF.

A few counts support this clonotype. CDR3 amino acids: CASSSDGGQPQHF. Here the CDR3 DNA reads TGTGCCAGCAGTTCCGATGGGGGACAGCCCCAGCATTTT. The chain uses TRBV12-3 or TRBV12-4 and TRBJ1-5, with D possibly TRBD1 on 5 matching bases. This CDR3 has 13 residues. Trimming pared 4 bases from V and 7 bases from J, leaving 11 bases between.

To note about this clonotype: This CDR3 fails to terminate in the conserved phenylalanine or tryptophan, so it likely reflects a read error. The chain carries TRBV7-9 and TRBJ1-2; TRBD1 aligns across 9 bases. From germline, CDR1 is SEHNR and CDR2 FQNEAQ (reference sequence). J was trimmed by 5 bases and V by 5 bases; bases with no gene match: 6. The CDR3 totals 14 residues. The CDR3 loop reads CASSAIQGAYGYTL. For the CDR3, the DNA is TGTGCCAGCAGCGCGATACAGGGGGCGTATGGCTACACCCTC.

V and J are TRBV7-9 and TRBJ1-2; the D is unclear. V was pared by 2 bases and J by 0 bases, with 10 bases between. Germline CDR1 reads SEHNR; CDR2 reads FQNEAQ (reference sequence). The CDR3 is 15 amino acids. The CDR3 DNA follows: TGTGCCAGCAGCTTACCGGTGGTAGCTAACTATGGCTACACCTTC. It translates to CASSLPVVANYGYTF.

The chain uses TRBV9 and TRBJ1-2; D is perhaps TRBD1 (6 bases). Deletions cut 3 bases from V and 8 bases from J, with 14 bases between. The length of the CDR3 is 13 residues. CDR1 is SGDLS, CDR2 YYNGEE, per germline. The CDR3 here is CASSARGNGGYTF. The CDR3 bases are TGTGCCAGCAGCGCCAGGGGAAATGGCGGCTACACCTTC.

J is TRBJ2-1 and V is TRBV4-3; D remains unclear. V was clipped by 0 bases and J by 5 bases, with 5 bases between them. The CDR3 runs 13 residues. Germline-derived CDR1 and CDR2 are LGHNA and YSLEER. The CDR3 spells CASSQEPHNEQFF. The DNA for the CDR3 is TGCGCCAGCAGCCAAGAACCCCACAATGAGCAGTTCTTC.

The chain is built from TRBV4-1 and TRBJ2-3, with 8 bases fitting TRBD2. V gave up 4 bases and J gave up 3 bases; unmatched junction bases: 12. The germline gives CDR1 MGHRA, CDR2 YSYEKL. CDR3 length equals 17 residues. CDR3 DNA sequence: TGCGCCAGCAGCCCAGGACCCTACGGGGGGGCAACAGATACGCAGTATTTT. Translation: CASSPGPYGGATDTQYF.

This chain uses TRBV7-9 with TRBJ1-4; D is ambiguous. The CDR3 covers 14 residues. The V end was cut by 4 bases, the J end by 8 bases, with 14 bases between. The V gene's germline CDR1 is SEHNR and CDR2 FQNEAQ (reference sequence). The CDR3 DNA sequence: TGTGCCAGCAGCTCTAGTCGGATTAACGAAAAACTGTTTTTT. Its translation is CASSSSRINEKLFF.